This entry lists 18 T cell receptor beta chains sequenced from one sample in a study of blood T cell repertoires in COVID-19. Sequencing used immunoSEQ multiplex PCR; TCRdb keeps in-frame clones, though not all of them. The profile shows 250,000 or so clones, approximately 90% of them singletons. Sequences were obtained from PBMCs or T cells enriched from blood (not recorded which). The receptor source for this set is a man between 40 and 49 years old who had recovered from COVID-19.

The J gene is TRBJ1-2, the V gene TRBV19; D perhaps matches TRBD1 (6 bases). V was pared by 5 bases and J by 5 bases, with 15 bases between. From germline, CDR1 is LNHDA and CDR2 SQIVND (reference sequence). The CDR3 runs 14 residues. Here the CDR3 reads CASSEQGVDYGYTF. The CDR3 nucleotides are TGTGCCAGTAGTGAACAGGGAGTCGATTATGGCTACACCTTC.

The table lists this clone with many counts. The rearrangement uses TRBV7-9 and TRBJ1-6, with D possibly matching TRBD1 (6 bases). CDR1 SEHNR and CDR2 FQNEAQ come from the germline V gene (reference sequence). The CDR3 is 13 amino acids. V dropped 10 bases and J dropped 6 bases, with 13 bases sitting between them. The CDR3 loop reads CATSTGFNSPLHF. For the CDR3, the DNA is TGTGCCACCTCGACAGGCTTTAATTCACCCCTCCACTTT.

The chain employs TRBV5-3 and TRBJ2-3; 8 nucleotides align to TRBD2. TRBV5-3 is classed as an ORF, of uncertain function. The junction had 20 bases not matched to a gene; V was cut back by 7 bases and J by 1 base. The CDR3 loop spans 19 amino acids. In DNA, the CDR3 is TGTGCCAGACCATCCCCCCGCCCTAAGACTAGCGAGGGCACAGATACGCAGTATTTT. Its translation: CARPSPRPKTSEGTDTQYF.

This clone has only a few counts. The chain combines TRBV5-1 with TRBJ2-2, with a weak D call TRBD2 (6 bases). V was cut by 3 bases and J by 5 bases, with 14 bases left in between. Germline assignment: CDR1 SGHRS and CDR2 YFSETQ. The CDR3 is 15 residues long. In DNA, the CDR3 is TGCGCCAGCAGCTGGGGCGAGGCGGGGACCGGGGAGCTGTTTTTT. Translation gives CASSWGEAGTGELFF.

This clone was recorded only once. The V and J genes are TRBV19 and TRBJ2-7; perhaps TRBD1 as D (7 bases). Deletions cut 7 bases from V and 5 bases from J, with 15 bases between. The CDR3 loop spans 13 amino acids. Germline-derived CDR1 and CDR2 are LNHDA and SQIVND (reference sequence). The CDR3 protein is CASTEGGGHEQYF. CDR3 nucleotides: TGTGCCAGTACCGAAGGAGGGGGCCACGAGCAGTACTTC. The full variable domain, completed using reference TRBV19 and TRBJ2-7, is DGGITQSPKYLFRKEGQNVTLSCEQNLNHDAMYWYRQDPGQGLRLIYYSQIVNDFQKGDIAEGYSVSREKKESFPLTVTSAQKNPTAFYLCASTEGGGHEQYFGPGTRLTVT.

The chain uses TRBV27 and TRBJ1-1, with 8 positions matching TRBD1. There are 16 residues in the CDR3. CDR1 is MNHEY, CDR2 SMNVEV, per germline (reference sequence). The V and J ends lost 8 bases and 3 bases, in that order; junction bases with no gene match: 14. Here the CDR3 reads CASAEFRTGLYTEAFF. The CDR3 DNA reads TGTGCCAGCGCAGAGTTCAGGACAGGGCTATACACTGAAGCTTTCTTT.

The chain recombines TRBV19 with TRBJ2-2, with TRBD1 matching 7 bases. V shed 7 bases, J shed 7 bases, and the junction held 6 bases outside the gene matches. The CDR3 runs to 13 residues. Per the germline V gene, CDR1 is LNHDA and CDR2 is SQIVND (reference sequence). This CDR3 is CASTLQGDGELFF. The CDR3 nucleotides read TGTGCCAGTACCCTCCAGGGGGACGGGGAGCTGTTTTTT.

The V call is TRBV18, the J call TRBJ1-4; TRBD1 is a possible D gene (6 bases). Trimming took 6 bases from V and 8 from J, leaving 13 bases between them. The germline V gene has CDR1 KGHSH and CDR2 LQKENI. The CDR3 has 13 residues. The CDR3 loop reads CASSWTENEKLFF. The CDR3 DNA is TGTGCCAGCTCCTGGACAGAAAACGAAAAACTGTTTTTT.

This chain uses TRBV28 with TRBJ2-7, with 10 positions matching TRBD1. The CDR3 totals 16 residues. Unmatched junction bases numbered 11, after V lost 4 bases and J lost 5 bases. Germline lookup yields CDR1 MDHEN and CDR2 SYDVKM. The CDR3 sequence: CASSSRSGTGVHEQYF. CDR3 bases: TGTGCCAGCAGTTCTCGCTCCGGGACAGGGGTCCACGAGCAGTACTTC.

This chain connects TRBV19 to TRBJ1-5; a weak D match, TRBD1 (6 bases). The CDR3 sequence is 16 residues long. V was shortened by 4 bases and J by 0 bases, with 13 bases between the two germline ends. Germline CDR1 is LNHDA and CDR2 is SQIVND (reference sequence). The CDR3 here is CASSNRVKNSNQPQHF. In DNA form, the CDR3 reads TGTGCCAGTAGTAACAGGGTCAAAAATAGCAATCAGCCCCAGCATTTT.

V and J are TRBV2 and TRBJ2-5; tentative D call: TRBD2 (6 bases). The V gene lost 6 bases and the J gene lost 3 bases, with 11 bases spanning the gap. Germline V gene lookup returns CDR1 SNHLY and CDR2 FYNNEI. This CDR3 comprises 13 residues. The CDR3 is CASRLDYEETQYF. For the CDR3, the DNA is TGTGCCAGCAGACTGGACTATGAAGAGACCCAGTACTTC.

This chain joins TRBV6-5 and TRBJ2-7; the match to TRBD1 covers 7 bases. Germline V gene sequence: CDR1 MNHEY, CDR2 SVGAGI. CDR3 length: 14 residues. V lost 3 bases and J lost 2; bases outside the gene matches: 4. The CDR3 region has the DNA TGTGCCAGCAGTTATCGAGACAGGGCCTACGAGCAGTACTTC. This gives the protein CASSYRDRAYEQYF.

The V and J genes are TRBV4-1 and TRBJ1-2; 7 bases are a match to TRBD1. Trimming removed 5 bases from V and 10 bases from J; junction bases left unmatched: 7. CDR3 length: 12 residues. CDR1 and CDR2 from the germline V gene are MGHRA and YSYEKL. In nucleotides, the CDR3 is TGCGCCAGCAGCTCGCAGGGGGTCGACTACACCTTC. Translated, it gives CASSSQGVDYTF.

This rearrangement joins TRBV7-2 to TRBJ1-2; D unclear. Per germline, CDR1 SGHTA and CDR2 FQGNSA. The CDR3 length is 15 residues. Trimming took 5 bases from V and 1 from J, leaving 14 bases between them. The CDR3: CASSPIERFNYGYTF. The DNA of the CDR3 is TGTGCCAGCAGCCCGATTGAGAGGTTTAACTATGGCTACACCTTC.

This clone was detected once. This rearrangement joins TRBV5-4 to TRBJ1-1, with TRBD1 matching over 7 bases. J gave up 4 bases and V 4 bases, and 7 bases lay outside the gene matches. This CDR3 is 14 amino acids long. Germline V lookup: CDR1 SGHNT, CDR2 YYREEE (reference sequence). The CDR3 region has the DNA TGTGCCAGCAGCCTTGGTTCAGGGGGCACTGAAGCTTTCTTT. This encodes CASSLGSGGTEAFF. The full variable domain, with the rest looked up from reference TRBV5-4 and TRBJ1-1, is ETGVTQSPTHLIKTRGQQVTLRCSSQSGHNTVSWYQQALGQGPQFIFQYYREEENGRGNFPPRFSGLQFPNYSSELNVNALELDDSALYLCASSLGSGGTEAFFGQGTRLTVV.

V usage is TRBV9 and J usage is TRBJ2-7, with TRBD2 as a possible D gene (6 bases). Germline V lookup: CDR1 SGDLS, CDR2 YYNGEE. The CDR3 length is 15 residues. V was shortened by 2 bases and J by 0 bases, with 12 bases between the two germline ends. CDR3 loop: CASSVTGTSSYEQYF. The CDR3 DNA follows: TGTGCCAGCAGCGTTACCGGGACTTCCTCCTACGAGCAGTACTTC.

CDR3 nucleotides: TGTGCCAGCAGCGTAGCTGGGGGGGCCGCCTACGAGCAGTACTTC. Its protein is CASSVAGGAAYEQYF. The J gene is TRBJ2-7, the V gene TRBV9; TRBD2 is a possible D gene (7 bases). Per the germline V gene, CDR1 is SGDLS and CDR2 is YYNGEE. With 0 bases removed from V and 2 bases from J, the gap between germline ends came to 12 bases. The CDR3 contains 15 residues. Based on the CDR3 plus reference TRBV9 and TRBJ2-7, the full variable domain is DSGVTQTPKHLITATGQRVTLRCSPRSGDLSVYWYQQSLDQGLQFLIQYYNGEERAKGNILERFSAQQFPDLHSELNLSSLELGDSALYFCASSVAGGAAYEQYFGPGTRLTVT.

The gene calls are TRBV5-5 and TRBJ1-1; a possible D gene is TRBD1 (5 bases). This CDR3 comprises 15 residues. Germline-derived CDR1 and CDR2 are SGHKS and YYEKEE (reference sequence). The ends were cut back, 1 base at V and 5 bases at J, with 15 bases in the middle. This CDR3 reads CASSLLLGGGTEAFF. The CDR3 nucleotides read TGTGCCAGCAGCTTGTTACTAGGCGGGGGGACTGAAGCTTTCTTT.